What follows is one T cell receptor beta chain and its context. The data were obtained in a study of cytomegalovirus exposure and HLA in healthy donors. Looked up from germline, CDR1 is SGHRS and CDR2 is YFSETQ. The trim removed 0 bases at V and 4 bases at J, leaving 9 bases unmatched. The CDR3 totals 17 residues. The PCR was carried out with 60 Vbeta primers and 13 Jbeta primers. TCRdb's table, derived via immunoSEQ multiplex PCR, lists solely in-frame clones and lacks some. The sample yields 100,000 to 130,000 clones, 77% seen once. The V and J genes are TRBV5-1 and TRBJ2-5; 10 nucleotides line up with TRBD2. Sequenced sample: PBMCs. This TCR derives from a male donor in good health and CMV-seronegative. The CDR3 bases are TGCGCCAGCAGCTTGGATGTTAGCGGGAGGTGGGGAGAGACCCAGTACTTC. It specifies CASSLDVSGRWGETQYF.